The entry that follows covers one TCR beta chain sequence. Each CDR3 protein is one row after TCRdb ran MiXCR on the 5' RACE reads. The sample lists about 67,000 distinct CDR3 sequences; 15% to 20% were seen once. The data stem from a study of HIV-infected patients and healthy controls. The V gene's germline CDR1 is KGHDR and CDR2 SFDVKD. This CDR3 has 13 amino acids. V was shortened by 5 bases and J by 4 bases, with 8 bases between the two germline ends. Sequenced: CD4+ T cells from blood. The gene calls are TRBV24-1 and TRBJ1-5; weak D call: TRBD1 (5 bases). The receptor was isolated from a human donor in good health. CDR3 sequence: CATSGGRNQPQHF. DNA of the CDR3: TGTGCCACCAGTGGGGGCCGAAATCAGCCCCAGCATTTT.